This T cell receptor (beta chain) is from a study of Ad26.COV2.S vaccination and SARS-CoV-2 variants. TCRdb keeps only in-frame clones here, not all; method: immunoSEQ multiplex PCR. The table has roughly 500,000 clones, roughly nine tenths seen once. The treatment is: some 20 received Ad26.COV2.S at low or high dose, single or two shots; 5 received placebo; per-sample allocation not given. Specimen acquisition occurred on day 63 following the initial vaccine or placebo injection. Per the germline V gene, CDR1 is MDHEN and CDR2 is SYDVKM. The length of the CDR3 is 13 residues. Trimming pared 5 bases from V and 7 bases from J, leaving 14 bases between.

The source material was peripheral blood, sampled in a trial of Ad26.COV2.S vaccine versus placebo. The sequence came from a person between 18 and 59 years old who received the Ad26.COV2.S COVID-19 vaccine or a placebo. This chain uses TRBV28 with TRBJ2-5; D gene ambiguous. The CDR3 loop reads CASSPLTRRTQYF. CDR3 nucleotides: TGTGCCAGCAGTCCGTTGACCCGGCGGACCCAGTACTTC. The full variable domain, its missing parts supplied by reference TRBV28 and TRBJ2-5, is DVKVTQSSRYLVKRTGEKVFLECVQDMDHENMFWYRQDPGLGLRLIYFSYDVKMKEKGDIPEGYSVSREKKERFSLILESASTNQTSMYLCASSPLTRRTQYFGPGTRLLVL.